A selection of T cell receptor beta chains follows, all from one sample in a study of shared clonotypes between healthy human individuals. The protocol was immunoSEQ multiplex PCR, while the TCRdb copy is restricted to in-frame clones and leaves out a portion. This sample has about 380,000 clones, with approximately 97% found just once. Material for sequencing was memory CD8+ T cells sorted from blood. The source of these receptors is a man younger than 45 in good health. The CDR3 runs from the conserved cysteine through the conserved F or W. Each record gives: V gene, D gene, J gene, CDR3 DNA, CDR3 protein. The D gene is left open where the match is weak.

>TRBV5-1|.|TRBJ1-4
TGCGCCAGCAGCTACCTCCCAGGGAGACTGAATGAAAAACTGTTTTTT
CASSYLPGRLNEKLFF
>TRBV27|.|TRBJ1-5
TGTGCCAGCAGTCACACACCAGAAAATCAGCCCCAGCATTTT
CASSHTPENQPQHF
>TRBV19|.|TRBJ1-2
TGTGCCAGAAGAACGATCCCCTATGGCTACACCTTC
CARRTIPYGYTF
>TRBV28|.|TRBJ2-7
TGTGCCAGCAGTTTAAGACTAACCTACGAGCAGTACTTC
CASSLRLTYEQYF
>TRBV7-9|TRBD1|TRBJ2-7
TGTGCCAGCAGCCGGACAGGGGGCCGCTACGAGCAGTACTTC
CASSRTGGRYEQYF
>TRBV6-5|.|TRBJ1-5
TGTGCCAGCAGTTACTCGAGTATGAGTCAGCCCCAGCATTTT
CASSYSSMSQPQHF
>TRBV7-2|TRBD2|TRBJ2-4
TGTGCCAGCAGCCCCACTAGCGGGAGGGGGTCCAAAAACATTCAGTACTTC
CASSPTSGRGSKNIQYF
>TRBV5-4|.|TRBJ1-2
TGTGCCAGCAGCCGGTCGGAGGCGGGACCTAACTATGGCTACACCTTC
CASSRSEAGPNYGYTF
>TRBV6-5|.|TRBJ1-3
TGTGCCAGCAGTTACACGGGGGCCAAAACTGGGAACACCATATATTTT
CASSYTGAKTGNTIYF
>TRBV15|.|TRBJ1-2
TGTGCCACCAGCAGAGGAGAGGGCCCCTATGGCTACACCTTC
CATSRGEGPYGYTF
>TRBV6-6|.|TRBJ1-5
TGTGCCAGCAGGGGCGAGGGCAATCAGCCCCAGCATTTT
CASRGEGNQPQHF
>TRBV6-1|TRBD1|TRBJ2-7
TGTGCCAGCCTGGGACAGGGGGCTTCCTACGAGCAGTACTTC
CASLGQGASYEQYF
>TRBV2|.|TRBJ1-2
TGTGCCAGCAAGGAATTATTAATCTATGGCTACACCTTC
CASKELLIYGYTF
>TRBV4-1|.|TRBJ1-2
TGCGCCAGCAGCCAGGAAGGGACATTTATCTATGGCTACACCTTC
CASSQEGTFIYGYTF
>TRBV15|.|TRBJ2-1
TGTGCCACCAGCAGAAGACTAGTGTCCTACAATGAGCAGTTCTTC
CATSRRLVSYNEQFF
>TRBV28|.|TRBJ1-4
TGTGCCAGCAGTTTTGTGGGGGCTTTCGGTGAAAAACTGTTTTTT
CASSFVGAFGEKLFF
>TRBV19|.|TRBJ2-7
TGTGCCAGTAGTTCAGCGCTCCAAATAACCTACGAGCAGTACTTC
CASSSALQITYEQYF
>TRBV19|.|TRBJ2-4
TGTGCCAGTAGTACCCCCGCGGCCGCCAAAAACATTCAGTACTTC
CASSTPAAAKNIQYF
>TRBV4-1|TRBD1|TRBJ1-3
TGCGCCAGCAGCCAAGGACAGGGTAGGAACACCATATATTTT
CASSQGQGRNTIYF
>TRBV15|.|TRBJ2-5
TGTGCCACCAGCAGAGTAGCTATTGGGGAGACCCAGTACTTC
CATSRVAIGETQYF
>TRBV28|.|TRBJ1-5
TGTGCCAGCAGTTTACCAAGGGGGAATCAGCCCCAGCATTTT
CASSLPRGNQPQHF
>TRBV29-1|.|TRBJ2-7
TGCAGCGCCCTTTGGGGGGTCTTC
CSALWGVF
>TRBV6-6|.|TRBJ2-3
TGTGCCAGCATTTCCCCCGTAGATACGCAGTATTTT
CASISPVDTQYF